This entry concerns a single T cell receptor (beta chain). Its cognate antigen is unknown. These data originate in a study of OX40 agonist ivuxolimab in advanced cancers. As for the study in general: At about 81% male, the cohort had a mean age of 60 years, ranging from roughly 20 to 80. Checkpoint inhibitors had been given previously to about 40% of patients. Study-wide results and caveats: On average, CD8+ T cells showed a greater number of expanded clones than CD4+.

The CDR3 spans 15 residues. Looked up from germline, CDR1 is KGHSH and CDR2 is LQKENI. V shed 4 bases and J shed 4 bases, with 13 bases lying between them. TCRdb's copy holds only in-frame clones and misses some; the assay was immunoSEQ multiplex PCR. The table has under 80,000 clones, 80% to 90% seen once. People who had autoimmune disease history or systemic immunosuppression were excluded. The chain is built from TRBV18 and TRBJ1-4; D gene ambiguous. Sequenced material: CD4+ or CD8+ T cells sorted from blood, taken in a trial of the OX40 agonist ivuxolimab. The source of this sequence is an adult with an advanced solid tumor such as melanoma, head and neck, liver or kidney cancer. The CDR3 loop is CASSRDGSLNEKLFF. The CDR3 coding sequence is TGTGCCAGCTCACGAGACGGCTCTCTTAATGAAAAACTGTTTTTT. The full variable domain, in which reference TRBV18 and TRBJ1-4 provide the parts outside the CDR3, is NAGVMQNPRHLVRRRGQEARLRCSPMKGHSHVYWYRQLPEEGLKFMVYLQKENIIDESGMPKERFSAEFPKEGPSILRIQQVVRGDSAAYFCASSRDGSLNEKLFFGSGTQLSVL.